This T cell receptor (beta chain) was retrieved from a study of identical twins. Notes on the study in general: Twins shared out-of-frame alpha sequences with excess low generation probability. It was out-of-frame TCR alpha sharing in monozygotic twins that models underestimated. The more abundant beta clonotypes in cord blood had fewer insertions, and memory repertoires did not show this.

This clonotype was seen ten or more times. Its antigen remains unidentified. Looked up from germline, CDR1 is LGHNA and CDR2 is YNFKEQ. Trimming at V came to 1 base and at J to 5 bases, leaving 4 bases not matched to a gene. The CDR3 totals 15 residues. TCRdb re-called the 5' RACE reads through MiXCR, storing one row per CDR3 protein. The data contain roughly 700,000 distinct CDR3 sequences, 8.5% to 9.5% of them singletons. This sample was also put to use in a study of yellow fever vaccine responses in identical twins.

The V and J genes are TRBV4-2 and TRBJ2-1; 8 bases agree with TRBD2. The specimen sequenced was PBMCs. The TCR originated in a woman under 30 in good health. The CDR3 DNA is TGTGCCAGCAGCCAAGTTTCGGGAGGGCACAATGAGCAGTTCTTC. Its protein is CASSQVSGGHNEQFF.